These 21 T cell receptor beta chains originate from one sample sequenced in a study of blood T cell repertoires in COVID-19. The repertoire was sequenced with immunoSEQ multiplex PCR; TCRdb's copy has only in-frame clones and lacks some. The sample has over 85,000 clones; roughly 91% are singletons. Specimen: peripheral blood. The receptors come from an elderly woman with active COVID-19.

Comment on this clone: The same CDR3 also results from other DNA sequences found in this sample. The CDR3 sequence is CASSEGQGARNIQYF. The CDR3 coding sequence is TGTGCCAGCAGTGAAGGACAGGGGGCAAGAAACATTCAGTACTTC. The gene calls are TRBV2 and TRBJ2-4; 10 bases align to TRBD1. CDR3 size: 15 residues. Germline CDR1 is SNHLY and CDR2 is FYNNEI. With 1 base clipped from V and 6 bases from J, the junction kept 3 bases outside the gene matches.

This chain uses TRBV7-9 with TRBJ2-3, with TRBD2 matching 11 bases. V dropped 5 bases and J dropped 4; count of bases not matched to a gene: 11. The germline CDR1 and CDR2 sequences are SEHNR and FQNEAQ (reference sequence). This CDR3 is 17 amino acids long. The CDR3, as DNA: TGTGCCAGCAGCCGATGGACGCCTAGCGGGAGGTCAGATACGCAGTATTTT. This sequence encodes CASSRWTPSGRSDTQYF. The full variable domain, with the rest looked up from reference TRBV7-9 and TRBJ2-3, is DTGVSQNPRHKITKRGQNVTFRCDPISEHNRLYWYRQTLGQGPEFLTYFQNEAQLEKSRLLSDRFSAERPKGSFSTLEIQRTEQGDSAMYLCASSRWTPSGRSDTQYFGPGTRLTVL.

This clone showed up just a few times. The V gene is TRBV18, the J gene TRBJ2-3; 11 bases are shared with TRBD2. V lost 2 bases to trimming and J lost 5 bases; unmatched junction nucleotides: 18. The germline CDR1 and CDR2 sequences are KGHSH and LQKENI. The CDR3 runs 20 residues. CDR3 region: CASSPKPPQVSGRAEDTQYF. The CDR3 region has the DNA TGTGCCAGCTCACCAAAGCCCCCTCAGGTTAGCGGGAGGGCAGAAGATACGCAGTATTTT.

This CDR3 is CASRRQGTTYEQYF. The CDR3 DNA reads as TGTGCCAGCAGACGACAGGGGACTACCTACGAGCAGTACTTC. The chain carries TRBV3-1 (or the pseudogene TRBV3-2) and TRBJ2-7; tentatively, D is TRBD1 (8 bases). The ends were cut back, 6 bases at V and 2 bases at J, with 14 bases in the middle. The CDR3 totals 14 residues. Germline lookup yields CDR1 LGHDT and CDR2 YNNKEL (reference sequence).

The chain joins TRBV6-2 or TRBV6-3 to TRBJ2-7; D gene unclear. Trimming left V 2 bases short and J 2 bases short, with 13 bases between. Germline CDR1 reads MNHEY; CDR2 reads SVGEGT. This CDR3 has 15 residues. In DNA form, the CDR3 reads TGTGCCAGCAGTTACGCGGCGTCCTCAGCCTACGAGCAGTACTTC. The encoded protein is CASSYAASSAYEQYF.

The sample holds one count of this clone. V is TRBV28 and J is TRBJ1-4; unclear D gene. This CDR3 has 14 amino acids. The V and J ends lost 6 bases and 4 bases respectively, with 12 bases between them. Germline V gene lookup returns CDR1 MDHEN and CDR2 SYDVKM. The CDR3 protein is CASRSSGINEKLFF. CDR3 bases: TGTGCCAGCAGGAGTTCGGGGATTAATGAAAAACTGTTTTTT. The full variable domain, its missing parts supplied by reference TRBV28 and TRBJ1-4, is DVKVTQSSRYLVKRTGEKVFLECVQDMDHENMFWYRQDPGLGLRLIYFSYDVKMKEKGDIPEGYSVSREKKERFSLILESASTNQTSMYLCASRSSGINEKLFFGSGTQLSVL.

This clone was recorded once. The CDR3 here is CASSHGGSGNTIYF. CDR3 coding DNA: TGTGCCAGCAGTCACGGGGGCTCTGGAAACACCATATATTTT. The V and J genes are TRBV14 and TRBJ1-3; the D gene is possibly TRBD1 (5 bases). Per germline, CDR1 SGHDN and CDR2 FVKESK. The CDR3 length is 14 residues. The V end lost 6 bases, the J end lost 0 bases, and 9 bases lay between the germline ends.

The J gene is TRBJ1-2, the V gene TRBV28, with D uncertain. The CDR3 is 10 amino acids. V was cut by 6 bases and J by 4 bases, with 3 bases left in between. Germline V gives CDR1 MDHEN, CDR2 SYDVKM. The CDR3 region is CASRLYGYTF. CDR3 in DNA: TGTGCCAGCAGACTCTATGGCTACACCTTC.

This clone was observed a few times. This chain joins TRBV6-5 and TRBJ2-7, with TRBD1 matching over 8 bases. V was pared by 6 bases and J by 6 bases, with 7 bases of the junction left unmatched. CDR3 size: 13 residues. CDR1 and CDR2 (germline): MNHEY, SVGAGI. CDR3 coding DNA: TGTGCCAGCAGGGTAGGACAGGGCGGCGAGCAGTACTTC. This sequence encodes CASRVGQGGEQYF.

The gene calls are TRBV6-5 and TRBJ2-2; 8 bases map to TRBD2. There are 15 residues in the CDR3. CDR1 MNHEY and CDR2 SVGAGI come from the germline V gene. Unmatched junction bases numbered 8, after V lost 8 bases and J lost 3 bases. The CDR3 DNA reads TGTGCCAGCGGTCGGGGGGGAATGTACACCGGGGAGCTGTTTTTT. It translates to CASGRGGMYTGELFF.

This rearrangement joins TRBV30 to TRBJ2-7, with 8 bases aligning to TRBD2. The ends lost 0 bases at V and 4 bases at J; junction bases unmatched: 8. This CDR3 contains 15 residues. Germline V lookup: CDR1 GTSNPN, CDR2 SVGIG (reference sequence). The CDR3 is CAWSVQGREGYEQYF. CDR3 DNA: TGTGCCTGGAGTGTACAAGGACGGGAGGGGTACGAGCAGTACTTC.

The chain has TRBV7-2 and TRBJ2-7; 7 bases fit TRBD2. V was clipped by 0 bases and J by 6 bases; unmatched bases: 11. The CDR3 length is 16 residues. Germline values: CDR1 SGHTA, CDR2 FQGNSA. The CDR3 reads CASSLAVYREVGEQYF. CDR3 nucleotides: TGTGCCAGCAGCTTAGCTGTCTACCGGGAGGTAGGCGAGCAGTACTTC. The variable domain in full, with the rest retrieved from reference TRBV7-2 and TRBJ2-7, is GAGVSQSPSNKVTEKGKDVELRCDPISGHTALYWYRQSLGQGLEFLIYFQGNSAPDKSGLPSDRFSAERTGGSVSTLTIQRTQQEDSAVYLCASSLAVYREVGEQYFGPGTRLTVT.

The V and J genes are TRBV18 and TRBJ2-1; a weak D match, TRBD1 (6 bases). This CDR3 is 15 amino acids long. Germline CDR1 KGHSH, CDR2 LQKENI. V lost 0 bases, J lost 9 bases, and 15 bases lay in between. CDR3 in amino acids: CASSPPQGWASEQFF. In DNA form, the CDR3 reads TGTGCCAGCTCACCACCACAGGGATGGGCAAGTGAGCAGTTCTTC. The full variable domain, its missing parts supplied by reference TRBV18 and TRBJ2-1, is NAGVMQNPRHLVRRRGQEARLRCSPMKGHSHVYWYRQLPEEGLKFMVYLQKENIIDESGMPKERFSAEFPKEGPSILRIQQVVRGDSAAYFCASSPPQGWASEQFFGPGTRLTVL.

The V and J genes are TRBV6-5 and TRBJ1-6, with 7 bases that match TRBD1. This CDR3 has 14 residues. CDR1 MNHEY and CDR2 SVGAGI come from the germline V gene. V shed 6 bases, J shed 4 bases, and the junction held 3 bases outside the gene matches. The CDR3 is CASSARGYNSPLHF. CDR3 bases: TGTGCCAGCAGCGCCAGGGGGTATAATTCACCCCTCCACTTT.

This clone was seen more than once but under ten times. V usage is TRBV6-6 and J usage is TRBJ2-5; tentatively, D is TRBD2 (5 bases). The CDR3 runs to 12 residues. Per the germline V gene, CDR1 is MNHNY and CDR2 is SVGAGI (reference sequence). V lost 7 bases and J lost 4, with 10 bases in between. The CDR3 region is CASTLTRETQYF. CDR3 in DNA: TGTGCCAGCACACTCACTAGAGAGACCCAGTACTTC.

The rearrangement links TRBV27 to TRBJ1-2; weak D call: TRBD1 (5 bases). The length of the CDR3 is 15 residues. CDR1 is MNHEY and CDR2 is SMNVEV in the germline V gene (reference sequence). V was clipped by 5 bases and J by 4 bases, with 17 bases between them. CDR3: CASSPLNRGLYGYTF. CDR3 bases: TGTGCCAGCAGTCCCTTAAACCGGGGACTCTATGGCTACACCTTC.

The V call is TRBV28, the J call TRBJ2-2; 7 bases align to TRBD1. The V segment lost 2 bases and the J segment 6 bases; nucleotides outside the gene matches: 0. Germline lookup yields CDR1 MDHEN and CDR2 SYDVKM. The CDR3 length is 13 residues. CDR3: CASSLQGAGELFF. The CDR3 coding sequence is TGTGCCAGCAGTTTACAGGGGGCCGGGGAGCTGTTTTTT.

This chain links TRBV24-1 with TRBJ2-5; the D gene is possibly TRBD2 (6 bases). Trimming removed 2 bases from V and 4 bases from J, with 10 bases in between. The CDR3 is 14 amino acids. Germline assignment: CDR1 KGHDR and CDR2 SFDVKD. The CDR3 coding sequence is TGTGCCACCAGTGATTCACTAGCACGAGAGACCCAGTACTTC. Its translation is CATSDSLARETQYF.

V gene TRBV9 combines with J gene TRBJ2-3, with D possibly matching TRBD2 (6 bases). The CDR3 contains 15 residues. From germline, CDR1 is SGDLS and CDR2 YYNGEE. V gave up 0 bases and J gave up 2 bases, with 10 bases separating them. This chain's CDR3 is CASSVVASDTDTQYF. The CDR3 DNA is TGTGCCAGCAGCGTAGTGGCTAGCGACACAGATACGCAGTATTTT.

V is TRBV7-8 and J is TRBJ2-1; tentatively, D is TRBD1 (6 bases). The CDR3 runs 16 residues. Trimming removed 4 bases from V and 3 bases from J, with 16 bases in between. CDR1 and CDR2 from the germline V gene are SGHVS and FQNEAQ. CDR3 nucleotides: TGTGCCAGCAGCTCCGAGGCGAGGGGGTACTACAATGAGCAGTTCTTC. It encodes CASSSEARGYYNEQFF.

This chain links TRBV18 with TRBJ1-1; no definite D call. This CDR3 is 15 amino acids long. V was trimmed by 3 bases and J by 0 bases, leaving 11 bases between them. The germline V gene has CDR1 KGHSH and CDR2 LQKENI. DNA for the CDR3: TGTGCCAGCTCACCGGGAGTCAGCGTGAACACTGAAGCTTTCTTT. This translates into CASSPGVSVNTEAFF. The variable domain in full, completed from reference TRBV18 and TRBJ1-1, reads NAGVMQNPRHLVRRRGQEARLRCSPMKGHSHVYWYRQLPEEGLKFMVYLQKENIIDESGMPKERFSAEFPKEGPSILRIQQVVRGDSAAYFCASSPGVSVNTEAFFGQGTRLTVV.